This T cell receptor (beta chain) was profiled in a study of diagnostic markers for celiac disease (dated by TCRdb to 2020 to 2021). The CDR3, cysteine through phenylalanine, is 14 amino acids long. No DNA sequence is on record. Based on the germline V gene (reference sequence), the CDR1 and CDR2 sequences are LNHDA and SQIVND. The instrument was an Illumina MiSeq. The reads, reprocessed by TCRdb, yield one row per CDR3 protein sequence and no DNA. For this sample, the table gives nearly 800 distinct CDR3 sequences. Jointly, the top ten make up about half of the sample. No count is given, but going by its frequency this clonotype is hyperexpanded (1% or more). This receptor's antigen is unknown.

The sequence links TRBV19 to TRBJ1-5. The receptor was isolated from a human donor. This table probably holds off-target reads from a library built for another chain. Material: either unsorted cells or a sorted T cell fraction (not recorded which). The CDR3 region has the sequence CASTEVGQDQPQHF.